This T cell receptor beta chain was obtained from a study of T cell responses to AZD1222 COVID-19 vaccine. The germline gives CDR1 MDHEN, CDR2 SYDVKM. V was clipped by 5 bases and J by 3 bases, with 17 bases between them. This CDR3 is 15 amino acids long. Using immunoSEQ multiplex PCR, the repertoire was profiled, and TCRdb retains in-frame clones only, with some absent. The sample shows more than 85,000 clones, nearly 90% of them seen only once. The chain links TRBV28 to TRBJ2-7; perhaps TRBD1 as D (7 bases). The sample was peripheral blood, taken on day 0 of AZD1222 vaccination. This TCR was sampled from an adult in good health. The CDR3 spells CASSIQGGSGYEQYF. The CDR3 DNA reads TGTGCCAGCAGTATCCAGGGGGGATCGGGCTACGAGCAGTACTTC. The variable domain in full, with the rest retrieved from reference TRBV28 and TRBJ2-7, is DVKVTQSSRYLVKRTGEKVFLECVQDMDHENMFWYRQDPGLGLRLIYFSYDVKMKEKGDIPEGYSVSREKKERFSLILESASTNQTSMYLCASSIQGGSGYEQYFGPGTRLTVT.